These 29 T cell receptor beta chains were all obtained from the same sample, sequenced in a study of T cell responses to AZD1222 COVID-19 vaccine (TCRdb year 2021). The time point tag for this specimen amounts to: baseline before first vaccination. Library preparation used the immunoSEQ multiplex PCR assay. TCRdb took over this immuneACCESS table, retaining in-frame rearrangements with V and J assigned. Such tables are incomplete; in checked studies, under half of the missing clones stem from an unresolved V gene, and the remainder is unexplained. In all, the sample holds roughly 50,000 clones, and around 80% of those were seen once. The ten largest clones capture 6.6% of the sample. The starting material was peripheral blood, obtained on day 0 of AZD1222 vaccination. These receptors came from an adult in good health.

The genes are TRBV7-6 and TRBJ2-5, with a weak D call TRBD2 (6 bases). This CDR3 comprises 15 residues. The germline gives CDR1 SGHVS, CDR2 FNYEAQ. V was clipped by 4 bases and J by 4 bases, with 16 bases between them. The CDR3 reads CASSSSGSRGETQYF. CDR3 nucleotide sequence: TGTGCCAGCAGCTCCTCGGGGTCGCGGGGAGAGACCCAGTACTTC.

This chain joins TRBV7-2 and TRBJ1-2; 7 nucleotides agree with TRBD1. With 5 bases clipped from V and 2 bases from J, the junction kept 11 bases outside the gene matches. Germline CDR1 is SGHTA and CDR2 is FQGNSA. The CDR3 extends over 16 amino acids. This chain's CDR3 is CASSAGGLGSNYGYTF. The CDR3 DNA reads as TGTGCCAGCAGCGCAGGGGGGCTCGGCTCCAACTATGGCTACACCTTC.

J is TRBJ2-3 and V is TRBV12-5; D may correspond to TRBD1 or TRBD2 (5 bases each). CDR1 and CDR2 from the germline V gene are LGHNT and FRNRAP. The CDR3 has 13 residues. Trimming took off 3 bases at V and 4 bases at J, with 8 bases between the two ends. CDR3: CASGFWGSDTQYF. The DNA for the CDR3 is TGTGCTAGTGGTTTTTGGGGGTCAGATACGCAGTATTTT.

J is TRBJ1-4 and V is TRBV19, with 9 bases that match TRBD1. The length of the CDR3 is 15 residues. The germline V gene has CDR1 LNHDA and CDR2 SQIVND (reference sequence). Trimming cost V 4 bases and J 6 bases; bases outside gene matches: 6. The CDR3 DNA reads TGTGCCAGTAGTAGATTACAGGGGGCACATGAAAAACTGTTTTTT. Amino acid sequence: CASSRLQGAHEKLFF.

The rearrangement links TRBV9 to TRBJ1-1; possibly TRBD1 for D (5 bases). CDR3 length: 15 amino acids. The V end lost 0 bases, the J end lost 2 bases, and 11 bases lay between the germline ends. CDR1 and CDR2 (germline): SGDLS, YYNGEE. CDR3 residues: CASSVGPGQNTEAFF. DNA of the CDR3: TGTGCCAGCAGCGTAGGGCCGGGGCAAAACACTGAAGCTTTCTTT.

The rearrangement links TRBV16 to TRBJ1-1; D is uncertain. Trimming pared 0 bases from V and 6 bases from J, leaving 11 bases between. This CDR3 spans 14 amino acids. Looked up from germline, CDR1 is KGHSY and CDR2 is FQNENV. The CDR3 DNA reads TGTGCCAGCAGCCAATCTCAGGTTTACCCTGAAGCTTTCTTT. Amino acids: CASSQSQVYPEAFF.

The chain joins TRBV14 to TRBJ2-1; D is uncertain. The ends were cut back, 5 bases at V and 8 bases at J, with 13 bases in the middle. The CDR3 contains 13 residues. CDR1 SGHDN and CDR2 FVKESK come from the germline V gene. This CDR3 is CASSSPVAYEQFF. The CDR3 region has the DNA TGTGCCAGCAGCAGCCCAGTCGCCTATGAGCAGTTCTTC.

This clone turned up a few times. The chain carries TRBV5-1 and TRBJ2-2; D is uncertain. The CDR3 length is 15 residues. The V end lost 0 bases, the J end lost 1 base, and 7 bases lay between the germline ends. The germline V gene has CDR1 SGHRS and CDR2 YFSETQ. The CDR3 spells CASSLGRLNTGELFF. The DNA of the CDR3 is TGCGCCAGCAGCTTGGGACGGTTGAACACCGGGGAGCTGTTTTTT. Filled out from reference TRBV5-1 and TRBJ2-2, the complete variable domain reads KAGVTQTPRYLIKTRGQQVTLSCSPISGHRSVSWYQQTPGQGLQFLFEYFSETQRNKGNFPGRFSGRQFSNSRSEMNVSTLELGDSALYLCASSLGRLNTGELFFGEGSRLTVL.

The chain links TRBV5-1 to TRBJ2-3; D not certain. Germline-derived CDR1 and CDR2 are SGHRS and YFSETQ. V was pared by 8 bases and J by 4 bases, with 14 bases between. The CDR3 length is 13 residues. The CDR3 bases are TGCGCCAGTCAAGGTGGGGTTGCAGATACGCAGTATTTT. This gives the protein CASQGGVADTQYF.

CDR3 residues: CSAGGQGREYF. CDR3 nucleotides: TGCAGTGCTGGAGGACAGGGAAGGGAGTACTTC. The chain carries TRBV20-1 and TRBJ2-7; 8 bases align to TRBD1. CDR1 is DFQATT, CDR2 SNEGSKA, per germline (reference sequence). Trimming at V came to 5 bases and at J to 11 bases, leaving 8 bases not matched to a gene. CDR3 size: 11 residues.

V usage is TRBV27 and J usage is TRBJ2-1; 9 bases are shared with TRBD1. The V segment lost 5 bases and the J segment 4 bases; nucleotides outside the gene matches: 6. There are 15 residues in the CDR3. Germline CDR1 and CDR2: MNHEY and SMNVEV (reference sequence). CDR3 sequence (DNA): TGTGCCAGCAGTGTAAGACAGGGGGTTTACAATGAGCAGTTCTTC. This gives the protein CASSVRQGVYNEQFF.

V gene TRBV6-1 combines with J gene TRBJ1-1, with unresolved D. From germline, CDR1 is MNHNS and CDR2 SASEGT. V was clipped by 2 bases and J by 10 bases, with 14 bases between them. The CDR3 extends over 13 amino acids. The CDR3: CASSESRSRGAFF. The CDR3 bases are TGTGCCAGCAGTGAAAGTAGAAGCCGCGGAGCTTTCTTT.

For the CDR3, the DNA is TGTGCCAGCACCGAGGGAAGTTCCTACAATGAGCAGTTCTTC. Its protein product is CASTEGSSYNEQFF. V is TRBV6-5 and J is TRBJ2-1, with D possibly matching TRBD2 (5 bases). V lost 7 bases to trimming and J lost 1 base, with 11 bases between them. Germline V gives CDR1 MNHEY, CDR2 SVGAGI. The CDR3 runs 14 residues.

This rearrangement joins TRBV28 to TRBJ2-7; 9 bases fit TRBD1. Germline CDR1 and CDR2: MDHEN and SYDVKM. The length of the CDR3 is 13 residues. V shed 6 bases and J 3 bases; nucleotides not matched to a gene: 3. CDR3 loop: CASRTGGYYEQYF. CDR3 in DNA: TGTGCCAGCAGGACAGGGGGGTACTACGAGCAGTACTTC.

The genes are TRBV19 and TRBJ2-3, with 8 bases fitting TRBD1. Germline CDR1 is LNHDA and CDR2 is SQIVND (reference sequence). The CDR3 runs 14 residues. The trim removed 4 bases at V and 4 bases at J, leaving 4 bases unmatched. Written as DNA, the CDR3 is TGTGCCAGTAGTAAGGACAGGGTTTCAGATACGCAGTATTTT. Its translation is CASSKDRVSDTQYF.

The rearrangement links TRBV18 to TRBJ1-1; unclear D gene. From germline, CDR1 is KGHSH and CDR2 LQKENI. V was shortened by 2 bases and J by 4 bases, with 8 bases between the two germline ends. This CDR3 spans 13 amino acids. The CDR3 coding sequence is TGTGCCAGCTCACCAGGTGTGAGCACTGAAGCTTTCTTT. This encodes CASSPGVSTEAFF.

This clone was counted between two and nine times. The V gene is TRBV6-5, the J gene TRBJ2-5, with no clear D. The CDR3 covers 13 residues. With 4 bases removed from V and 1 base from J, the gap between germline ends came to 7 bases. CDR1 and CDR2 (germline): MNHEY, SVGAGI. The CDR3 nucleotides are TGTGCCAGCAGTTCCCGGGCCCAAGAGACCCAGTACTTC. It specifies CASSSRAQETQYF.

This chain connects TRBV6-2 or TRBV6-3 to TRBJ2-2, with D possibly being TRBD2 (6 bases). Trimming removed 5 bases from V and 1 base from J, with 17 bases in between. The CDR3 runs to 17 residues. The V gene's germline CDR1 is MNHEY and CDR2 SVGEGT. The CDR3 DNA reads TGTGCCAGCAGTACAGGACTACAGGCTTGGAACACCGGGGAGCTGTTTTTT. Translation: CASSTGLQAWNTGELFF.

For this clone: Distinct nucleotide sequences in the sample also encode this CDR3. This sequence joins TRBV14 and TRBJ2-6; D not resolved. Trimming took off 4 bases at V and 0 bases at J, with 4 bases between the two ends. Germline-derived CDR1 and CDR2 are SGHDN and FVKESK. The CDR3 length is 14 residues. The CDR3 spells CASSRSSGANVLTF. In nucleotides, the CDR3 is TGTGCCAGCAGCCGAAGCTCTGGGGCCAACGTCCTGACTTTC.

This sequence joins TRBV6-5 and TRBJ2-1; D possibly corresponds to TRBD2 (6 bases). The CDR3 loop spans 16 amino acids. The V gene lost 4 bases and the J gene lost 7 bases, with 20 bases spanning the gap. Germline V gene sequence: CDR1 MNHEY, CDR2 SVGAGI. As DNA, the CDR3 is TGTGCCAGCAGTTCCTTTCTAGCGTTGCCTATGAATGAGCAGTTCTTC. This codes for CASSSFLALPMNEQFF.

CDR3 in DNA: TGTGCCAGCAGTTTCATGGCGGGAGGGTACGAGCAGTACTTC. This sequence encodes CASSFMAGGYEQYF. The gene calls are TRBV28 and TRBJ2-7; 9 nucleotides align to TRBD2. The CDR3 has 14 residues. V was clipped by 3 bases and J by 4 bases; unmatched bases: 4. Germline V gene data show CDR1 as MDHEN and CDR2 as SYDVKM. The full variable domain, in which reference TRBV28 and TRBJ2-7 provide the parts outside the CDR3, is DVKVTQSSRYLVKRTGEKVFLECVQDMDHENMFWYRQDPGLGLRLIYFSYDVKMKEKGDIPEGYSVSREKKERFSLILESASTNQTSMYLCASSFMAGGYEQYFGPGTRLTVT.

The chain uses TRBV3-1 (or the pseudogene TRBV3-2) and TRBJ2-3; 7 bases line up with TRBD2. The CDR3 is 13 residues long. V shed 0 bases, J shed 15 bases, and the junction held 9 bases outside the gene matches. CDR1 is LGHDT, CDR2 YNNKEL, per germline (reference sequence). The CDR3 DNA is TGTGCCAGCAGCCAAGAGGGGGTAGGCGGGGGATATTTT. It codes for CASSQEGVGGGYF.

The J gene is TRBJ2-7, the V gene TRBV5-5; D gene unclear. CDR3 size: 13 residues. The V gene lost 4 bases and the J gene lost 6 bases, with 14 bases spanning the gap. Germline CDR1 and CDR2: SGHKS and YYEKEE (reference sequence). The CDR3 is CASSRQNYFEQYF. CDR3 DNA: TGTGCCAGCAGCCGCCAGAATTATTTCGAGCAGTACTTC.

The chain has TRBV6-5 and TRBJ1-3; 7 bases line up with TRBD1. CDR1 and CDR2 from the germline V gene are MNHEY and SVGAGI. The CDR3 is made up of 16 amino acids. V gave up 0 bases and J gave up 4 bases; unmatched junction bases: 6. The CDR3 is CASSYSVRGSGNTIYF. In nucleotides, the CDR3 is TGTGCCAGCAGTTACTCAGTCAGGGGGTCCGGAAACACCATATATTTT.

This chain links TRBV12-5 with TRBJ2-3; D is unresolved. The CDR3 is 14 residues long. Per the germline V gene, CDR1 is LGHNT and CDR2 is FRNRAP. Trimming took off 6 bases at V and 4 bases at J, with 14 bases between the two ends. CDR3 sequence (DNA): TGTGCTAGTGGCCTCAATGCTTTGGCAGATACGCAGTATTTT. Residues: CASGLNALADTQYF.

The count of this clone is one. CDR3 bases: TGTGCCAGCAGCACTACAGTCTCTGGAAACACCATATATTTT. Translated, it gives CASSTTVSGNTIYF. The chain is built from TRBV5-4 and TRBJ1-3; unclear D gene. Germline V lookup: CDR1 SGHNT, CDR2 YYREEE (reference sequence). Trimming pared 4 bases from V and 0 bases from J, leaving 8 bases between. The CDR3 has 14 residues. Full variable domain (remainder filled in from reference TRBV5-4 and TRBJ1-3): ETGVTQSPTHLIKTRGQQVTLRCSSQSGHNTVSWYQQALGQGPQFIFQYYREEENGRGNFPPRFSGLQFPNYSSELNVNALELDDSALYLCASSTTVSGNTIYFGEGSWLTVV.

The CDR3 is CASSYGVAGWRETQYF. The CDR3 region has the DNA TGTGCCAGCAGTTACGGGGTAGCGGGATGGCGGGAGACCCAGTACTTC. V gene TRBV6-5 combines with J gene TRBJ2-5; 8 positions agree with TRBD2. Germline trimming cut 2 bases from V and 5 bases from J; bases unmatched to any gene: 10. The CDR3 is made up of 16 amino acids. The germline V gene encodes CDR1 MNHEY and CDR2 SVGAGI.

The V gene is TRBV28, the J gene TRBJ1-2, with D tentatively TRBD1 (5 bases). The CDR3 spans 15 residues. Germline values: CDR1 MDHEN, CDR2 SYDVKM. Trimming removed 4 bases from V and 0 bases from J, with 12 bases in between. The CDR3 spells CASSSWDGSNYGYTF. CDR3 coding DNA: TGTGCCAGCAGTTCCTGGGACGGCTCTAACTATGGCTACACCTTC.

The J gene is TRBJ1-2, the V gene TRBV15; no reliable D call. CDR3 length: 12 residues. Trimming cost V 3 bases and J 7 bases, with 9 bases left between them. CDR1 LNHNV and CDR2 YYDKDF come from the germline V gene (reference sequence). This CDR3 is CATSRDSSGYTF. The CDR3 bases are TGTGCCACCAGCAGGGATTCTAGTGGCTACACCTTC.